This T cell receptor (beta chain) is from a study of early T cells in non-severe SARS-CoV-2 infection. Findings and limits, study-wide: Reliance on VDJdb matching favored anti-spike CD8 responses; private and CD4 specificities were missed.

The table lists this clonotype with a few counts. Antigen specificity is unknown. The library protocol tagged individual cDNA molecules with unique molecular identifiers. TCRdb called the 5' RACE reads again in MiXCR, with one record for every CDR3 protein. This table holds tens of thousands of distinct CDR3 sequences, approximately 14% found once. This clonotype was obtained from an adult who was a healthcare worker with PCR-confirmed SARS-CoV-2 infection or an uninfected control (not recorded which). The sample was whole blood.

The CDR3 sequence: CAWSIEDNTEAFF. CDR3 coding DNA: TGTGCCTGGAGTATCGAGGACAACACTGAAGCTTTCTTT. The chain joins TRBV30 to TRBJ1-1, with D unclear. Between the trimmed V and J ends, which lost 2 bases and 2 bases, there was a span of 9 bases. CDR3 size: 13 residues. The germline V gene encodes CDR1 GTSNPN and CDR2 SVGIG (reference sequence). Looking up the rest from reference TRBV30 and TRBJ1-1 gives the full variable domain: SQTIHQWPATLVQPVGSPLSLECTVEGTSNPNLYWYRQAAGRGLQLLFYSVGIGQISSEVPQNLSASRPQDRQFILSSKKLLLSDSGFYLCAWSIEDNTEAFFGQGTRLTVV.